These 21 T cell receptor beta chains originate from one sample sequenced in a study of glioma-infiltrating T cells. TCR alpha and beta CDR3 regions were amplified from RNA using iRepertoire nested multiplex PCR. TCRdb redid the calling of the multiplex PCR reads with MiXCR, one entry per CDR3 protein. Among around 140,000 distinct CDR3 sequences listed, 39% were seen once. The specimen was glioma tissue, nonneoplastic brain tissue, or PBMCs (not recorded which). These receptors all come from a human donor with low-grade glioma or glioblastoma, undergoing nonglioma brain surgery, or in good health (not recorded which).

The CDR3 here is CASSEGQTQYF. The DNA of the CDR3 is TGTGCCAGCAGTGAAGGCCAGACCCAGTACTTC. This chain connects TRBV28 to TRBJ2-5; D uncertain. Germline CDR1 and CDR2: MDHEN and SYDVKM. V lost 5 bases and J lost 6, with 7 bases in between. The CDR3 length is 11 residues.

This clonotype was detected only a few times. The gene calls are TRBV6-2 or TRBV6-3 and TRBJ2-7; 8 bases are shared with TRBD1. J lost 5 bases, V lost 6 bases, and 15 bases had no gene match. This CDR3 spans 16 amino acids. Germline assignment: CDR1 MNHEY and CDR2 SVGEGT. The CDR3 region is CASRRTPTGASDEQYF. The CDR3 nucleotides read TGTGCCAGCAGACGAACGCCGACAGGGGCTAGCGACGAGCAGTACTTC.

CDR3 nucleotide sequence: TGTGCCAGCTCACAGGAATGGGGGCCGGGCACATCCTACGAGCAGTACTTC. This encodes CASSQEWGPGTSYEQYF. This sequence joins TRBV18 and TRBJ2-7; possible D gene TRBD1, 6 bases. The CDR3 has 17 amino acids. V was cut by 4 bases and J by 1 base, with 20 bases left in between. Germline-derived CDR1 and CDR2 are KGHSH and LQKENI.

V usage is TRBV4-1 and J usage is TRBJ1-2; D is ambiguous. CDR3 length: 15 amino acids. From germline, CDR1 is MGHRA and CDR2 YSYEKL. Trimming shortened V by 0 bases and J by 2 bases, and 10 bases separated the two germline ends. The CDR3 sequence is CASSQDRSRNYGYTF. CDR3 DNA sequence: TGCGCCAGCAGCCAAGATCGGAGCAGAAACTATGGCTACACCTTC.

The chain links TRBV28 to TRBJ1-1, with unresolved D. The V end lost 6 bases, the J end lost 4 bases, and 15 bases lay between the germline ends. This CDR3 is built from 14 residues. Germline V gene sequence: CDR1 MDHEN, CDR2 SYDVKM. The CDR3, as DNA: TGTGCCAGCAGAGAAGGGAATCTGGCCACTGAAGCTTTCTTT. Its protein is CASREGNLATEAFF.

The rearrangement uses TRBV6-1 and TRBJ1-3; D gene unclear. Germline values: CDR1 MNHNS, CDR2 SASEGT. This CDR3 is 14 amino acids long. V dropped 7 bases and J dropped 0 bases, with 10 bases sitting between them. Written as DNA, the CDR3 is TGTGCCAGCATCGGTACAACCTCTGGAAACACCATATATTTT. Translated, it gives CASIGTTSGNTIYF.

The gene calls are TRBV27 and TRBJ1-1, with a tentative D call TRBD1 (5 bases). The CDR3 covers 14 residues. Germline V gene sequence: CDR1 MNHEY, CDR2 SMNVEV (reference sequence). Between the trimmed V and J ends, which lost 5 bases and 1 base, there was a span of 11 bases. CDR3 in DNA: TGTGCCAGCAGTGCGGCAGGGCGGAACACTGAAGCTTTCTTT. Protein: CASSAAGRNTEAFF.

The rearrangement uses TRBV19 and TRBJ2-2, with TRBD2 as a possible D gene (6 bases). CDR1 is LNHDA, CDR2 SQIVND, per germline (reference sequence). Between the trimmed V and J ends, which lost 6 bases and 5 bases, there was a span of 13 bases. This CDR3 is 14 amino acids long. The DNA of the CDR3 is TGTGCCAGTAGGTCGCTAGCGAGTACCGGGGAGCTGTTTTTT. It translates to CASRSLASTGELFF.

This clonotype has only a few counts. The chain couples TRBV24-1 to TRBJ2-7; 9 nucleotides match TRBD2. CDR1 and CDR2 from the germline V gene are KGHDR and SFDVKD. The CDR3 sequence is 14 residues long. Losses at the gene ends were 9 bases for V and 3 bases for J; bases not matched to a gene: 8. The CDR3 is CATDPGLAVYEQYF. CDR3 DNA sequence: TGTGCCACCGATCCGGGACTAGCAGTCTACGAGCAGTACTTC.

Points on this clonotype: A junction end diverges from the germline sequence, so it may reflect a read error. This chain connects TRBV6-2 or TRBV6-3 to TRBJ2-3; D is unresolved. Germline V gives CDR1 MNHEY, CDR2 SVGEGT. The CDR3 has 14 residues. The CDR3 nucleotides read TGTGCCAGCGGTTACTCACCCAGCACAGATACGCAGTATTTT. Protein product: CASGYSPSTDTQYF.

The genes are TRBV6-1 and TRBJ1-3, with D possibly matching TRBD1 (6 bases). The CDR3 has 13 amino acids. Germline CDR1 MNHNS, CDR2 SASEGT. V lost 8 bases, J lost 2 bases, and 10 bases lay in between. CDR3: CASGGEAGNTIYF. CDR3 nucleotides: TGTGCCAGCGGGGGCGAGGCTGGAAACACCATATATTTT.

CDR3 nucleotides: TGTGCCAGTAGTATTGGAGGACAGGGAATACACCAAGAGACCCAGTACTTC. This translates into CASSIGGQGIHQETQYF. This chain uses TRBV19 with TRBJ2-5; 8 bases align to TRBD1. CDR3 length equals 17 residues. CDR1 and CDR2 (germline): LNHDA, SQIVND (reference sequence). The V segment lost 3 bases and the J segment 0 bases; nucleotides outside the gene matches: 9.

This clonotype was counted between two and nine times. The V and J genes are TRBV27 and TRBJ2-7, with D tentatively TRBD1 (5 bases). The CDR3 is 14 residues long. Germline V gene sequence: CDR1 MNHEY, CDR2 SMNVEV (reference sequence). Trimming took off 3 bases at V and 7 bases at J, with 16 bases between the two ends. CDR3 nucleotides: TGTGCCAGCAGTTTTAGAACAGGAAATGCTGAGCAGTACTTC. Protein: CASSFRTGNAEQYF.

The chain joins TRBV7-6 to TRBJ2-3; possibly TRBD1 or TRBD2 for D (5 bases each). Deletions cut 5 bases from V and 6 bases from J, with 12 bases between. The germline gives CDR1 SGHVS, CDR2 FNYEAQ. The CDR3 has 13 residues. DNA for the CDR3: TGTGCCAGCAGCGCCCGGGACCTTGATACGCAGTATTTT. Translating it yields CASSARDLDTQYF.

The chain couples TRBV28 to TRBJ2-7; 7 bases agree with TRBD1. Trimming removed 6 bases from V and 2 bases from J; junction bases left unmatched: 4. From germline, CDR1 is MDHEN and CDR2 SYDVKM. The CDR3 totals 13 residues. The CDR3 DNA reads as TGTGCCAGCAGCGGGACAGCTACCTACGAGCAGTACTTC. It codes for CASSGTATYEQYF.

Only a few counts were recorded for this clonotype. Its ends do not fully match the called genes, so a read error is possible. The chain joins TRBV6-1 to TRBJ2-3, with unresolved D. Germline loops: CDR1 MNHNS, CDR2 SASEGT. The CDR3 totals 14 residues. The DNA for the CDR3 is TGTGCCATCAGTGAGTCGACCGGCACAGATACGCAGTATTTT. Translated, it gives CAISESTGTDTQYF.

This clonotype was counted between two and nine times. The gene calls are TRBV5-8 and TRBJ1-5, with D tentatively TRBD1 (5 bases). The CDR3 totals 15 residues. The germline V gene encodes CDR1 SGHTS and CDR2 YDEGEE. V lost 0 bases and J lost 0, with 7 bases in between. CDR3 residues: CASSLAGDSNQPQHF. CDR3 coding DNA: TGTGCCAGCAGCTTGGCGGGGGATAGCAATCAGCCCCAGCATTTT.

The J gene is TRBJ2-3, the V gene TRBV6-2 or TRBV6-3; TRBD2 aligns across 8 bases. The CDR3 extends over 15 amino acids. Trimming at V came to 2 bases and at J to 4 bases, leaving 5 bases not matched to a gene. Germline CDR1 and CDR2: MNHEY and SVGEGT. The CDR3 protein is CASSYAGGASDTQYF. The DNA for the CDR3 is TGTGCCAGCAGTTACGCCGGGGGGGCCTCAGATACGCAGTATTTT.

Turning to this clonotype: This may stem from a read error, because a much larger clone lies one nucleotide away. The chain couples TRBV6-2 or TRBV6-3 to TRBJ2-5, with D unresolved. V was pared by 8 bases and J by 7 bases, with 20 bases between. The CDR3 runs to 14 residues. CDR1 and CDR2 from the germline V gene are MNHEY and SVGEGT. CDR3 region: CASGAQDGPGTQYF. Written as DNA, the CDR3 is TGTGCCAGCGGCGCCCAGGACGGACCGGGGACCCAGTACTTC.

The chain links TRBV6-1 to TRBJ1-1, with D uncertain. The ends were cut back, 6 bases at V and 5 bases at J, with 10 bases in the middle. Germline loops: CDR1 MNHNS, CDR2 SASEGT. This CDR3 is built from 12 residues. CDR3 sequence reads: CASSVGGTEAFF. Here the CDR3 DNA reads TGTGCCAGCAGCGTGGGAGGAACTGAAGCTTTCTTT.

The chain joins TRBV7-2 to TRBJ2-7; weak D call: TRBD2 (6 bases). Per the germline V gene, CDR1 is SGHTA and CDR2 is FQGNSA. The CDR3 totals 15 residues. V was pared by 2 bases and J by 2 bases, with 13 bases between. The CDR3 DNA follows: TGTGCCAGCAGCTTATTGGACTATGCCACCTACGAGCAGTACTTC. It is translated as CASSLLDYATYEQYF.